This T cell receptor (beta chain) was captured in a study of blood T cell repertoires in COVID-19. Study-wide context: Samples representing acute and convalescent COVID-19 were sourced from the United States, Italy and Spain. T cells, B-cell-depleted T cells, or PBMCs supplied cDNA or gDNA.

Seattle patient enrollment occurred during active infection, with longitudinal follow-up thereafter. Sequenced by immunoSEQ multiplex PCR; TCRdb stores in-frame clones only, minus some. Of 250,000 to 300,000 clones in the sample, 88% are singletons; the top ten hold about 11%. This CDR3 is built from 14 residues. The germline CDR1 and CDR2 sequences are MDHEN and SYDVKM. Trimming shortened V by 3 bases and J by 0 bases, and 8 bases separated the two germline ends. The source is a woman aged 25 to 39 with COVID-19, enrolled during active disease. The specimen sequenced was peripheral blood. The chain is built from TRBV28 and TRBJ1-2, with TRBD1 as a possible D gene (5 bases). This chain's CDR3 is CASSLGRANYGYTF. In nucleotides, the CDR3 is TGTGCCAGCAGTTTGGGCAGGGCTAACTATGGCTACACCTTC.